A selection of T cell receptor beta chains follows, all from one sample in a study of blood T cell repertoires in COVID-19. Clones were sequenced by immunoSEQ multiplex PCR, and TCRdb holds only the in-frame ones, with some missing. The data hold approximately 180,000 clones, with over 80% observed a single time. The material sequenced was peripheral blood. The origin of the receptors is a woman aged 45 to 65 with acute or convalescent COVID-19. CDR3s include the opening cysteine and the closing phenylalanine or tryptophan. The D gene is left open where the match is weak. Rows may omit the clone size; those that give it use once, few, many or a size class.

TRBJ1-1	once	TRBV19	TRBD1	TGTGCCAGTAGCTTGACAGGGGGCGCGGCTGAAGCTTTCTTT	CASSLTGGAAEAFF
TRBJ1-6	-	TRBV25-1	-	TGTGCCAGCAGTATGGGACTTGGGTCACCCCTCCACTTT	CASSMGLGSPLHF
TRBJ1-1	-	TRBV7-8	-	TGTGCCAGCAGCTTATCAGGCACGTGGACTGAAGCTTTCTTT	CASSLSGTWTEAFF
TRBJ1-2	-	TRBV20-1	TRBD1	TGCAGTGCTAGTGAATTCCCCAGGGGACAGGGCCAAGGCTACACCTTC	CSASEFPRGQGQGYTF
TRBJ1-2	-	TRBV28	TRBD1	TGTGCCAGCATCTTCGCCCGGGACAGGGGGTTCTACTATGGCTACACCTTC	CASIFARDRGFYYGYTF
TRBJ1-2	-	TRBV5-4	TRBD1	TGTGCCAGCGATGAGGGGGCGAGAGGCTACACCTTC	CASDEGARGYTF
TRBJ2-7	-	TRBV11-2	-	TGTGCCAGCAGCTTAGGCCCAGGGAACTACGAGCAGTACTTC	CASSLGPGNYEQYF
TRBJ2-2	-	TRBV21-1	-	TGTGCCAGCACCCCGGGGTTAGTCTTCGCTGACGGGGAGCTGTTTTTT	CASTPGLVFADGELFF
TRBJ1-5	-	TRBV7-8	-	TGTGCCAGCAGCTATACGGCGGCGAGAAATCAGCCCCAGCATTTT	CASSYTAARNQPQHF
TRBJ1-4	-	TRBV6-2/TRBV6-3	-	TGTGCCAGCAGTTCCGTCAGGGGAAATGAAAAACTGTTTTTT	CASSSVRGNEKLFF
TRBJ1-3	-	TRBV5-5	-	TGTGCCAGCAGCATCGCACAGGGTTCGTCTGGAAACACCATATATTTT	CASSIAQGSSGNTIYF
TRBJ1-5	-	TRBV15	TRBD1	TGTGCCACCAGCAGAGATCGGGACAGATTAGGTCAGCCCCAGCATTTT	CATSRDRDRLGQPQHF
TRBJ2-1	-	TRBV12-5	TRBD2	TGTGCTAGTGGTTTGGTACCTAGACTAGCGGCTTACAATGAGCAGTTCTTC	CASGLVPRLAAYNEQFF
TRBJ2-1	few	TRBV4-1	TRBD1	TGCGCCAGCAGCCAAGAGGGACAGGGGGTGACAAATGAGCAGTTCTTC	CASSQEGQGVTNEQFF
TRBJ1-1	-	TRBV13	-	TGTGCCAGCAGCACGTACAGGGCGGGTCGGGCTGAAGCTTTCTTT	CASSTYRAGRAEAFF
TRBJ1-1	once	TRBV19	-	TGTGCCAGTAGTGAGGGTTTGACTGAAGCTTTCTTT	CASSEGLTEAFF
TRBJ2-3	-	TRBV4-3	-	TGCGCCAGCAGCCCTTTACTCTCGGGAGATACGCAGTATTTT	CASSPLLSGDTQYF
TRBJ2-2	-	TRBV7-2	TRBD2	TGTGCCAGCAGCTTGACTAGCGGGAGCGGAGGCGGGGAGCTGTTTTTT	CASSLTSGSGGGELFF
TRBJ1-5	-	TRBV19	TRBD1	TGTGCCAGTAGTCCGCAGGGGGATCAGCCCCAGCATTTT	CASSPQGDQPQHF
TRBJ2-7	-	TRBV5-1	TRBD2	TGCGCCAGCAGCTCGACTAGCGGGAGCCTCAGACCCTACGAGCAGTACTTC	CASSSTSGSLRPYEQYF
TRBJ2-2	-	TRBV6-5	-	TGTGCCAGCAGTTCGAGGATTTTTACCGGGGAGCTGTTTTTT	CASSSRIFTGELFF
TRBJ1-2	-	TRBV11-2	-	TGTGCCAGCAGCTTAGAATGGCAGGATGGCTACACCTTC	CASSLEWQDGYTF
TRBJ2-1	-	TRBV9	-	TGTGCCAGCAGCGTGAGGCAGGGAACGTACAATGAGCAGTTCTTC	CASSVRQGTYNEQFF
TRBJ1-1	once	TRBV5-1	-	TGCGCCAGCAGCGGGAGGACGGACCGTGGTGAAGCTTTCTTT	CASSGRTDRGEAFF
TRBJ1-6	-	TRBV2	TRBD1	TGTGCCAGCAGTGAAGCGACAGGGTTACGGTCACCCCTCCACTTT	CASSEATGLRSPLHF
TRBJ2-2	-	TRBV5-1	TRBD2	TGCGCCAGCAGCTCGATAGCGGGAACGACCGGGGAGCTGTTTTTT	CASSSIAGTTGELFF
TRBJ1-2	-	TRBV5-4	-	TGTGCCAGCAGCCCGGCGGGCAACTATGGCTACACCTTC	CASSPAGNYGYTF
TRBJ1-2	few	TRBV27	-	TGTGCCAGCAGTAAGACGACAGATACCTATGGCTACACCTTC	CASSKTTDTYGYTF
TRBJ2-7	-	TRBV9	TRBD2	TGTGCCAGCAGCCCGTGGACTAGCGGGAGTCACGAGCAGTACTTC	CASSPWTSGSHEQYF
TRBJ2-7	-	TRBV6-6	-	TGTGCCAGCAGTTACCAGGGGCCGGACGAGCAGTACTTC	CASSYQGPDEQYF
TRBJ2-7	-	TRBV19	-	TGTGCCAGTAGTATAAAACCGGGGACCTACGAGCAGTACTTC	CASSIKPGTYEQYF
TRBJ2-5	once	TRBV7-2	TRBD2	TGTGCCAGCAGCTGGCAGACTAGCGGGGGGGCGGAGACCCAGTACTTC	CASSWQTSGGAETQYF
TRBJ2-7	-	TRBV5-5	TRBD2	TGTGCCAGCAGCTTGAGGACTAGCGGGAGAAACGAGCAGTACTTC	CASSLRTSGRNEQYF
TRBJ1-2	-	TRBV30	TRBD1	TGTGCCTGGAGCCAGTCAGGGGGCTGGGGAGGCTACACCTTC	CAWSQSGGWGGYTF
TRBJ1-1	few	TRBV19	-	TGTGCCAGTAGTATCGGGGGAGCTGAAGCTTTCTTT	CASSIGGAEAFF
TRBJ2-2	once	TRBV21-1	-	TGTGCCAGCAGCAAAGTCGCATCTAGCGGGAGTGAGAGGAACACCGGGGAGCTGTTTTTT	CASSKVASSGSERNTGELFF
TRBJ1-1	-	TRBV7-9	TRBD1	TGTGCCAGCAGGACAGGGACCGACACTGAAGCTTTCTTT	CASRTGTDTEAFF
TRBJ1-4	-	TRBV5-1	-	TGCGCCAGCAGTCAGGCCCAGACAGGAAATGAAAAACTGTTTTTT	CASSQAQTGNEKLFF
TRBJ1-2	few	TRBV19	TRBD1	TGTGCCAGTACCCCCACGACAGGGATCGACTATGGCTACACCTTC	CASTPTTGIDYGYTF
TRBJ2-7	-	TRBV5-1	-	TGCGCCAGCAGTCAAACCGGGACTCCCTACGAGCAGTACTTC	CASSQTGTPYEQYF
TRBJ2-1	-	TRBV5-1	TRBD2	TGCGCCACTACCTTGGCGGGGGGCACCTACAATGAGCAGTTCTTC	CATTLAGGTYNEQFF
TRBJ2-5	-	TRBV10-3	TRBD1	TGTGCCATCAGTGAATCAGGGACAGGGGTACCTCAAGAGACCCAGTACTTC	CAISESGTGVPQETQYF
TRBJ1-2	-	TRBV28	-	TGTGCCAGCACCCTCCCTGGAGGGGACTATGGCTACACCTTC	CASTLPGGDYGYTF
TRBJ2-1	-	TRBV12-3/TRBV12-4	-	TGTGCCAGCAGTTATTCAGGGGCCAATGAGCAGTTCTTC	CASSYSGANEQFF
TRBJ1-1	-	TRBV30	TRBD1	TGTGCCTGGAACAGTCTAGGGACAGGACCCTCGAACACTGAAGCTTTCTTT	CAWNSLGTGPSNTEAFF
TRBJ2-7	-	TRBV6-5	-	TGTGCCAGCAGTTACGGAACACGGGGTAATGCCTACGAGCAGTACTTC	CASSYGTRGNAYEQYF
TRBJ2-7	-	TRBV7-9	-	TGTGCCAGCAGCTTAGTCGGCGGCTACGAGCAGTACTTC	CASSLVGGYEQYF
TRBJ2-1	-	TRBV11-2	TRBD2	TGTGCCAGCAGCCCGGGGCTAGCGGGGGGAAATGAGCAGTTCTTC	CASSPGLAGGNEQFF
TRBJ1-4	-	TRBV18	-	TGTGCCAGCTCACCACCGTCAAGGGGCAATGAAAAACTGTTTTTT	CASSPPSRGNEKLFF